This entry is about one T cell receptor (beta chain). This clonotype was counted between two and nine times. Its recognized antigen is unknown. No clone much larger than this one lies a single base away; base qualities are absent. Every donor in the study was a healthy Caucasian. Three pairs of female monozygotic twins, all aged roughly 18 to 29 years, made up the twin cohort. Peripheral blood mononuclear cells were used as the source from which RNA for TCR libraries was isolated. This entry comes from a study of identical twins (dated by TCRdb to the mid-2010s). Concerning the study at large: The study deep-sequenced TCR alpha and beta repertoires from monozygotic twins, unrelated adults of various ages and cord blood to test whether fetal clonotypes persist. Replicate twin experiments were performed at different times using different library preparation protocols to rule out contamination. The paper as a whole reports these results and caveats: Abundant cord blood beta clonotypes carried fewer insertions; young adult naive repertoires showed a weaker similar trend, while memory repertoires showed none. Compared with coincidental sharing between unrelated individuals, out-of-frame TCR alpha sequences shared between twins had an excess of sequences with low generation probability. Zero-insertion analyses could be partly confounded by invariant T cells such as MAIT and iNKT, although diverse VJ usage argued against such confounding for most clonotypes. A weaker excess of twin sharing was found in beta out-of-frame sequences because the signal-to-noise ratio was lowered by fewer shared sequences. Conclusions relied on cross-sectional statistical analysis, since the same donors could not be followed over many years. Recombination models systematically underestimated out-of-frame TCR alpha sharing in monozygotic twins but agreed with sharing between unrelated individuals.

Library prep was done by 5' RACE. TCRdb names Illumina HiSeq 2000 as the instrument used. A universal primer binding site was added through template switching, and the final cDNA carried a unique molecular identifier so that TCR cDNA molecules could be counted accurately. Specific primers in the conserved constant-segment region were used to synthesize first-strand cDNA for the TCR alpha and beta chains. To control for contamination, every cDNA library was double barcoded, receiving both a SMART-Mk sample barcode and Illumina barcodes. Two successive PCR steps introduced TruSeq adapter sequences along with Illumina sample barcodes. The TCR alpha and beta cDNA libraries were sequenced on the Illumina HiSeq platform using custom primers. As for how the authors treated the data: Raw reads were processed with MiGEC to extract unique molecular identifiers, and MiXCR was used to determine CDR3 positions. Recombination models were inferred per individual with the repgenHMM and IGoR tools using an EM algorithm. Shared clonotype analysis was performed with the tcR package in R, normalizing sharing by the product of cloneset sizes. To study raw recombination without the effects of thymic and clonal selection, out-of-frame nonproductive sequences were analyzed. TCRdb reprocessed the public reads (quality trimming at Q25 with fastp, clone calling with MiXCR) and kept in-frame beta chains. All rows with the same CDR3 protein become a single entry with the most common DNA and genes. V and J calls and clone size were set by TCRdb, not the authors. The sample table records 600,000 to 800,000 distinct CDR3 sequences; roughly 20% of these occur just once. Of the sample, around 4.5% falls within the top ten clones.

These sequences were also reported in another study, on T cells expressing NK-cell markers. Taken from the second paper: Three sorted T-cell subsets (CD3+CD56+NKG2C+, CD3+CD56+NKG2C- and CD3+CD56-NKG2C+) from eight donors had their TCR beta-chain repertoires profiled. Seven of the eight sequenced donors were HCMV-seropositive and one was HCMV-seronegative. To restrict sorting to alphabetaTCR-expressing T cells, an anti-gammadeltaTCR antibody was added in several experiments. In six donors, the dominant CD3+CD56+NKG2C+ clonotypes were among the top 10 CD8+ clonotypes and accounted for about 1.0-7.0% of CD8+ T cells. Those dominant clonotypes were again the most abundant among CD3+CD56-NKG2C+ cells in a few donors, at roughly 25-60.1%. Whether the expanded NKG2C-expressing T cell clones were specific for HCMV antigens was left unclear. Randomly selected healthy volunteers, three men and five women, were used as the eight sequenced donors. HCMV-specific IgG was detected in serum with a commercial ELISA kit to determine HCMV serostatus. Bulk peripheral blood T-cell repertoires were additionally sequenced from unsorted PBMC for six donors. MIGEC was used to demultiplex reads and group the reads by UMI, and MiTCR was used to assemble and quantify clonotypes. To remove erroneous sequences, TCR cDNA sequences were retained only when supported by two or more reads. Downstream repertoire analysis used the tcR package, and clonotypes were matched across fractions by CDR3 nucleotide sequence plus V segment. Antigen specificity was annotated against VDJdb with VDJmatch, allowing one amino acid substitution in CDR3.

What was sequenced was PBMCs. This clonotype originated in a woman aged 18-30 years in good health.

The DNA reads TGTGCCAGCAGCTTACACGAGAACACTGAAGCTTTCTTT. It translates to CASSLHENTEAFF. The chain employs TRBV7-2 and TRBJ1-1; the D gene assignment is ambiguous. The germline V gene encodes CDR1 SGHTA and CDR2 FQGNSA. V and J are truncated by 2 bases and 1 base respectively, leaving an intervening sequence of 5 bases. Taken from cysteine to phenylalanine, the CDR3 has 13 residues. Kept here is only the CDR3 DNA, which spans 39 bases and is read in frame from base 1.